This T cell receptor beta chain is drawn from a study of identical twins. Healthy Caucasian individuals made up all the donors. Carrying unique molecular identifiers, the cDNA also gained a universal primer site through template switching. TCRdb ran MiXCR on the 5' RACE reads and lists one entry per CDR3 protein. The repertoire holds some 1,600,000 distinct CDR3 sequences, roughly 35% seen once, with about 0.27% in the top ten. This CDR3 region has 17 residues. The germline CDR1 and CDR2 sequences are DFQATT and SNEGSKA (reference sequence). V gave up 1 base and J gave up 0 bases; unmatched junction bases: 4.

The source material was cord blood. The clonotype was recovered from a newborn girl in good health. This sequence joins TRBV20-1 and TRBJ2-3, with TRBD2 identical over 13 bases. The CDR3 DNA sequence: TGCAGTGCTAGAGTCCCGACTAGCGGGAGGAGCACAGATACGCAGTATTTT. Translating gives CSARVPTSGRSTDTQYF.